This T cell receptor beta chain was captured in a study of CD8 T cells in ankylosing spondylitis (dated by TCRdb to 2015 to 2018). Looking at the study overall: To find TCR variants linked to disease, the study profiled T cell receptor beta repertoires in ankylosing spondylitis patients and healthy donors. The whole study cohort included 85 to 120 healthy donors and around 25 ankylosing spondylitis patients. Peripheral blood was sampled, and synovial fluid was also collected from ankylosing spondylitis patients.

Findings and caveats that apply to the study as a whole: The disease-linked clones had a CD8+ phenotype and were found at relatively low frequencies in peripheral blood. The disease-linked clones were reported to be significantly enriched in matched synovial fluid samples from ankylosing spondylitis patients. Some TCR beta motif variants had previously been reported in synovial fluid and blood of reactive arthritis patients, which suggested common disease-initiation mechanisms. A TCR beta motif of eight highly homologous amino acid variants appeared characteristic of blood from ankylosing spondylitis patients.

Including cysteine and phenylalanine, the CDR3 has 12 amino acids. Only CDR3 DNA is held: 36 bases, read in frame from base 1. In the germline V gene (reference sequence), CDR1 corresponds to LNHNV and CDR2 to YYDKDF. Cut back by 2 bases and 6 bases, the V and J ends lie 6 bases apart. Comments on this clonotype: This clone's antigen is unknown. Base qualities are not provided; no much larger clone lies one nucleotide away.

TCRdb records Illumina HiSeq 2500 as the sequencer. Quantitative 5'-RACE with molecular barcodes was the method used to prepare the TCR beta libraries. Turning to the authors' computational methods: A new computational method, built on a probabilistic model of VDJ rearrangement, was used to identify disease-linked TCR variants. TCRdb reran the public reads through fastp at Q25 and MiXCR, keeping productive beta chains. Every distinct CDR3 protein forms one entry, paired with its most common genes and DNA. TCRdb assigned the V and J calls; the authors' analysis was not used. Across this sample there are approximately 340,000 distinct CDR3 sequences, with roughly 14% seen only once. The top ten constitute about 1% of the sample.

The receptor comes from a male donor with ankylosing spondylitis or in good health (not recorded which). Recombination connected TRBV15 to TRBJ2-3; no confident D gene assignment can be made. The sequencing input was blood, either unsorted or a sorted T cell fraction (not recorded which). The nucleotide sequence is given as TGTGCCACCAGCAGATTACAGGATACGCAGTATTTT. This gives the protein CATSRLQDTQYF.